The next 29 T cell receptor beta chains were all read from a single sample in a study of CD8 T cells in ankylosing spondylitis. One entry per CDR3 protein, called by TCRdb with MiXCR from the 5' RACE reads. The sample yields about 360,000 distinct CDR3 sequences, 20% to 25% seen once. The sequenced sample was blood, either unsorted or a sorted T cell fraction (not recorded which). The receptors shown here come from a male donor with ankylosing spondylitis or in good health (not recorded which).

The CDR3 is CASSYGTVHTEAFF. The CDR3 DNA is TGTGCCAGCAGTTATGGGACAGTACACACTGAAGCTTTCTTT. The chain couples TRBV11-2 to TRBJ1-1, with 7 bases identical to TRBD1. Losses at the gene ends were 6 bases for V and 3 bases for J; bases not matched to a gene: 7. CDR3 size: 14 residues. Germline assignment: CDR1 SGHAT and CDR2 FQNNGV.

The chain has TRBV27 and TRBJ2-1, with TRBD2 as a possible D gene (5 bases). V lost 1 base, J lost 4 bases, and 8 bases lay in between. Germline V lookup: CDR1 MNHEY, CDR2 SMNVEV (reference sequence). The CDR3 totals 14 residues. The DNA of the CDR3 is TGTGCCAGCAGTTTATTCTCGGGGTACAATGAGCAGTTCTTC. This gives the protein CASSLFSGYNEQFF.

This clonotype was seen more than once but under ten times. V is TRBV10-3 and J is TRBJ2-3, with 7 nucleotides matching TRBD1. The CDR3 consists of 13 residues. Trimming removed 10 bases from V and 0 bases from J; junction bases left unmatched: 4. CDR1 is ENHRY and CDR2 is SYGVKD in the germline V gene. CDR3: CATETGSTDTQYF. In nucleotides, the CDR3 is TGTGCCACCGAGACAGGGAGCACAGATACGCAGTATTTT.

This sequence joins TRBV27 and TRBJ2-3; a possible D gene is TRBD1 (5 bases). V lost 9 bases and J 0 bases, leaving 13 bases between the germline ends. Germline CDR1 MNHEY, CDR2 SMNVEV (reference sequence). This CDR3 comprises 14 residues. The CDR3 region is CASWTSSSTDTQYF. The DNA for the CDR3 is TGTGCCAGTTGGACATCCTCTAGCACAGATACGCAGTATTTT.

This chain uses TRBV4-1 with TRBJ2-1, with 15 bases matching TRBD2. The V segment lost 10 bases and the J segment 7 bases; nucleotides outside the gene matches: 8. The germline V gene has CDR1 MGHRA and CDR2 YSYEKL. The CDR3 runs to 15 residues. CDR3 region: CATGLAGGSGNEQFF. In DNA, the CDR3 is TGCGCCACGGGACTAGCGGGGGGTTCTGGTAATGAGCAGTTCTTC.

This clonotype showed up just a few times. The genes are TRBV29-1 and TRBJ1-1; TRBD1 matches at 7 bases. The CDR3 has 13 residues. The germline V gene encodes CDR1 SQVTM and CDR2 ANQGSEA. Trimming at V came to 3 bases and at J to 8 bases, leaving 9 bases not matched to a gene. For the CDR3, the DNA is TGCAGCGTTGATTCAGGGGGGAGGCTAGAAGCTTTCTTT. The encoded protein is CSVDSGGRLEAFF.

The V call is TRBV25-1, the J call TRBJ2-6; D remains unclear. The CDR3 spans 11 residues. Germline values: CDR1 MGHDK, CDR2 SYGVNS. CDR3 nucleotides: TGTGCATCGTCCGAGGCCAACGTCCTGACTTTC. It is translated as CASSEANVLTF.

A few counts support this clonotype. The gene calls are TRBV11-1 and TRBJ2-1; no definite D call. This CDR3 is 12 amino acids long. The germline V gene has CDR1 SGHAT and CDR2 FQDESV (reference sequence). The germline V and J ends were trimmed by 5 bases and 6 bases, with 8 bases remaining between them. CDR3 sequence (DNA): TGTGCCAGCAGCATTTATTCCAATGAGCAGTTCTTC. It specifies CASSIYSNEQFF.

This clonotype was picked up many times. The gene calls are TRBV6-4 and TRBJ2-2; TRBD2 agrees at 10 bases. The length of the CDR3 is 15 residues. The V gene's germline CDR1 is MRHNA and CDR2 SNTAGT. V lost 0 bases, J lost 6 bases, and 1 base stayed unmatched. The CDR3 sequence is CASSDSAGGPGELFF. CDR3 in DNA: TGTGCCAGCAGTGACTCAGCGGGGGGGCCCGGGGAGCTGTTTTTT.

The CDR3: CASSTGTVGSYEQYF. The CDR3, as DNA: TGTGCCAGCAGCACCGGGACAGTCGGCTCCTACGAGCAGTACTTC. The chain couples TRBV12-3 or TRBV12-4 to TRBJ2-7; 7 bases are a match to TRBD1. Losses at the gene ends were 6 bases for V and 0 bases for J; bases not matched to a gene: 8. The CDR3 runs 15 residues.

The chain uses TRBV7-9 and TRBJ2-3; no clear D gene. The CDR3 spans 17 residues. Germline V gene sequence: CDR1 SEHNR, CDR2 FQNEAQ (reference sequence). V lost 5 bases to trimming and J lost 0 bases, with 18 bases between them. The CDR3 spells CASSLTSGYTSTDTQYF. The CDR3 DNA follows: TGTGCCAGCAGCCTGACCTCCGGTTACACTAGCACAGATACGCAGTATTTT.

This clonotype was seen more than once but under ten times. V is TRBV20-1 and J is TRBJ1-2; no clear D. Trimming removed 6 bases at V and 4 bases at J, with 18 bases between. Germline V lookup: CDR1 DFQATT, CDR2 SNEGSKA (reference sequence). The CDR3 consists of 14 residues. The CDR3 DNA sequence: TGCAGTGCCCTTAACGAAGGGCTAGGCTATGGCTACACCTTC. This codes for CSALNEGLGYGYTF.

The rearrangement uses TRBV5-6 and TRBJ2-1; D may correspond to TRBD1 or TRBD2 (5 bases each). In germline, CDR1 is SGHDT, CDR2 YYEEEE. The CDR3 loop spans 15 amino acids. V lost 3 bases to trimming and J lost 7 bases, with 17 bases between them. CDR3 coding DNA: TGTGCCAGCAGCTCGCCGGGACGGACGATGAATGAGCAGTTCTTC. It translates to CASSSPGRTMNEQFF.

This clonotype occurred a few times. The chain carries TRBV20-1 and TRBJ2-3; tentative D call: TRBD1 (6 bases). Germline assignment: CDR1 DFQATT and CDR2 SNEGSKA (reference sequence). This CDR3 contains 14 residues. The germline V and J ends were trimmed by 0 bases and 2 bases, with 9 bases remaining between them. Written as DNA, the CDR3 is TGCAGTGCTAGAGATTGGGACACCACAGATACGCAGTATTTT. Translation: CSARDWDTTDTQYF.

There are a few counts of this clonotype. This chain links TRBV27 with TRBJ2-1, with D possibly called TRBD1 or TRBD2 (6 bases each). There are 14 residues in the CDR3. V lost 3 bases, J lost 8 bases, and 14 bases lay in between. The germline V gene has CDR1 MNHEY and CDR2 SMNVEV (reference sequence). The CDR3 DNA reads TGTGCCAGCAGTTTGTGGGACACGGGGGATGAGCAGTTCTTC. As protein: CASSLWDTGDEQFF.

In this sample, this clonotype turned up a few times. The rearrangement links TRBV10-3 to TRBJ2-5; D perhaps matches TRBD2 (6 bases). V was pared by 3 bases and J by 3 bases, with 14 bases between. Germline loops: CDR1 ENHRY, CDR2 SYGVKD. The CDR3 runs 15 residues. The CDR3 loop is CAISELLAAKETQYF. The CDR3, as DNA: TGTGCCATCAGTGAATTGTTAGCGGCGAAAGAGACCCAGTACTTC.

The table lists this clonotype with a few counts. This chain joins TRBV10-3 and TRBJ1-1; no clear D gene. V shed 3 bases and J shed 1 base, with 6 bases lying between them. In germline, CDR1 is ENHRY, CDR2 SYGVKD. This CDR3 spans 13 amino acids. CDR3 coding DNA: TGTGCCATCAGTGAAGTTCCGAACACTGAAGCTTTCTTT. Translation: CAISEVPNTEAFF.

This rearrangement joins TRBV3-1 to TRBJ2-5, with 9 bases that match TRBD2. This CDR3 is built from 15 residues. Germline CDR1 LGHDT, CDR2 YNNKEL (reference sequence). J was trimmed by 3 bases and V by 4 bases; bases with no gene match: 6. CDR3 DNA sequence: TGTGCCAGCAGCCCTGCGGAGCGGGGGGAAGAGACCCAGTACTTC. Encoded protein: CASSPAERGEETQYF.

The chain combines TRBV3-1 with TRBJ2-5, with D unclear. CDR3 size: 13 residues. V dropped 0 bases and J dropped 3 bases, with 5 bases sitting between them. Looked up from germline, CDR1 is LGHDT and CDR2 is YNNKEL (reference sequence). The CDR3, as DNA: TGTGCCAGCAGCCAAGAGACCAAAGAGACCCAGTACTTC. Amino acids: CASSQETKETQYF.

CDR3 coding DNA: TGTGCCAGCAGTGCCGAGGGGTCGTGGGCCAACGTCCTGACTTTC. It is translated as CASSAEGSWANVLTF. The rearrangement uses TRBV13 and TRBJ2-6; the D call may be TRBD1 or TRBD2 (5 bases each). The V gene's germline CDR1 is PRHDT and CDR2 FYEKMQ (reference sequence). The CDR3 covers 15 residues. The V end was cut by 6 bases, the J end by 5 bases, with 14 bases between.

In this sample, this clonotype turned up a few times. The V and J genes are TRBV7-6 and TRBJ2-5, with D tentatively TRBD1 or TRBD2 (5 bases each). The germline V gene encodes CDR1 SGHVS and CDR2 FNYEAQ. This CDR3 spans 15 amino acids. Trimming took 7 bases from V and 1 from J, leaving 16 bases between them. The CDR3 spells CASTEGMGTQETQYF. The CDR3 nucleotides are TGTGCCAGCACCGAGGGAATGGGGACCCAAGAGACCCAGTACTTC.

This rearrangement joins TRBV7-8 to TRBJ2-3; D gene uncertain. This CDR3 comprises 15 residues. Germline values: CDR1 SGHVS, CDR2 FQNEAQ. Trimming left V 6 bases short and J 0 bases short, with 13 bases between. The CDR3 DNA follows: TGTGCCAGCAGGAGTCGGGCAGATAGCACAGATACGCAGTATTTT. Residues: CASRSRADSTDTQYF.

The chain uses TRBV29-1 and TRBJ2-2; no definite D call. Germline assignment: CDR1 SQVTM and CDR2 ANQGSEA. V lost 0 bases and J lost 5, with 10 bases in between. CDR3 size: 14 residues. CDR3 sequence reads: CSVEDGVGTGELFF. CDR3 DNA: TGCAGCGTTGAAGATGGGGTTGGAACCGGGGAGCTGTTTTTT.

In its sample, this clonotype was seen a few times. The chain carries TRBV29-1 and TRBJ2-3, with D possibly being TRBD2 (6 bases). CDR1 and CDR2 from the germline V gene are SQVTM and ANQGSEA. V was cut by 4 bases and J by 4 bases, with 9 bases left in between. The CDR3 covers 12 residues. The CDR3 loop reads CSVVSGPDTQYF. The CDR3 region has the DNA TGCAGCGTTGTAAGCGGGCCAGATACGCAGTATTTT.

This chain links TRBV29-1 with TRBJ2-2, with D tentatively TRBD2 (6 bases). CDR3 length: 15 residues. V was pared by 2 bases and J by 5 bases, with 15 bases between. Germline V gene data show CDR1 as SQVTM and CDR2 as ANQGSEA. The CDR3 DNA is TGCAGCGTTGAATGGGGGACCCGGGGGACCGGGGAGCTGTTTTTT. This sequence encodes CSVEWGTRGTGELFF.

The CDR3 DNA is TGCGCCAGCAGCCAAGTCCTGACAGGGGTGTATGAGCAGTTCTTC. Amino acid sequence: CASSQVLTGVYEQFF. V usage is TRBV4-1 and J usage is TRBJ2-1; 8 nucleotides align to TRBD1. Trimming took 1 base from V and 8 from J; bases not matched to a gene: 7. The CDR3 is 15 amino acids. The V gene's germline CDR1 is MGHRA and CDR2 YSYEKL.

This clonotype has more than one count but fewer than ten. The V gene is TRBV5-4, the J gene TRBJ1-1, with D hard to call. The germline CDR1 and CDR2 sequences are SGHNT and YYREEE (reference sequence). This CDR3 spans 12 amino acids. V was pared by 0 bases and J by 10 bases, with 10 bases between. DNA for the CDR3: TGTGCCAGCAGCTTGGGAGTGGGAGGAGCTTTCTTT. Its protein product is CASSLGVGGAFF.

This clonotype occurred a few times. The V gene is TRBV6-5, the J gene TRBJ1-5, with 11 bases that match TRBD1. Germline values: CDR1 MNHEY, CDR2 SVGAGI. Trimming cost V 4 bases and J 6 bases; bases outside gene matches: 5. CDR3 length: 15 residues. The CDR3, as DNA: TGTGCCAGCAGTTCCGGACAGGGGGCATCTCAGCCCCAGCATTTT. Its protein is CASSSGQGASQPQHF.

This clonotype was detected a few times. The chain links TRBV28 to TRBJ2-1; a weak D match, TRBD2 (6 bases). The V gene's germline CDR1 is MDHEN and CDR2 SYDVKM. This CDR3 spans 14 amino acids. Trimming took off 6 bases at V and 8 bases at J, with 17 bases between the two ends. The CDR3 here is CASRGGTPTYEQFF. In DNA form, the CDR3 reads TGTGCCAGCAGAGGAGGGACCCCCACATATGAGCAGTTCTTC.